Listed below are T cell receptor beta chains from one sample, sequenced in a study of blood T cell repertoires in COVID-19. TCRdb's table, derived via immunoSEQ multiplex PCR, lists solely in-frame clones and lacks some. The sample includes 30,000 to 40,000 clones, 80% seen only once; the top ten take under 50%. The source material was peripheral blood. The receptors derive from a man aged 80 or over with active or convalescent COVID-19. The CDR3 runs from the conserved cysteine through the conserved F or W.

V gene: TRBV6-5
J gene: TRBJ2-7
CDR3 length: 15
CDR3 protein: CASSSPSGRVYEQYF

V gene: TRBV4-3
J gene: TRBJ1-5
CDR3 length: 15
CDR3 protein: CASSQGGQGNQPQHF

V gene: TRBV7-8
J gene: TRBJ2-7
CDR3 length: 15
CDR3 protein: CASSFLPVSSYEQYF

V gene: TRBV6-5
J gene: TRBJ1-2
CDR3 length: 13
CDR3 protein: CASSYRTDLGYTF

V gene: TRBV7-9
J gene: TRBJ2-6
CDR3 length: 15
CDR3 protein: CASSLTSGEANVLTF

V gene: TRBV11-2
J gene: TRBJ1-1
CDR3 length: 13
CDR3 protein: CASSNIRGAWAFF

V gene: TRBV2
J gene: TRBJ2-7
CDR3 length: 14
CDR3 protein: CASSALQGFSEQYF

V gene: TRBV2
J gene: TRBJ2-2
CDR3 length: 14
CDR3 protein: CASMGRGRSGELFF

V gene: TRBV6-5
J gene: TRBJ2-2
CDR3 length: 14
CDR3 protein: CASSYGRARGELFF

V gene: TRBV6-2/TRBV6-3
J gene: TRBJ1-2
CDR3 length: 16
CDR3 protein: CASSPGFVSGVYGYTF

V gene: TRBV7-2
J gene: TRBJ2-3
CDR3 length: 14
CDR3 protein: CASSLARDTDTQYF

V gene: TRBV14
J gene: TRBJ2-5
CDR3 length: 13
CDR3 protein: CASSRTVKETQYF

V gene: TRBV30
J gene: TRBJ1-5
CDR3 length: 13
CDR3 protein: CAWSAGGHQPRHF

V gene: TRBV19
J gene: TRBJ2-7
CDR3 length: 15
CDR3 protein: CASRHRDRVPYEQYF

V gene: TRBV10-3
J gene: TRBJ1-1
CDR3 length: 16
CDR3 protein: CAISGDRVAMNTEAFF

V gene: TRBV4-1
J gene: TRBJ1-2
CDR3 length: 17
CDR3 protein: CASSQAGPGGSRYGYTF

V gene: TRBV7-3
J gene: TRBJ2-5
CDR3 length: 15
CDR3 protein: CASSPERGGRETQYF

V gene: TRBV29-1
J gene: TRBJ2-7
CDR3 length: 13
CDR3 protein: CSVDTGTSYEQYF

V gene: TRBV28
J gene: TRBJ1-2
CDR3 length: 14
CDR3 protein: CASSLQTGSEGYTF

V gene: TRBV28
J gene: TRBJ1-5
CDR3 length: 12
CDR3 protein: CASSPPGQPQHF

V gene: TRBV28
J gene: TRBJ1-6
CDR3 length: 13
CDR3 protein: CASLQGLPPPLHF

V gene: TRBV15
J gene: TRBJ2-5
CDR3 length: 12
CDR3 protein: CATSSHELAQYF

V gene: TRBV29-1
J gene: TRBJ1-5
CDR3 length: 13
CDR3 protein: CSVLGGRGQPQHF

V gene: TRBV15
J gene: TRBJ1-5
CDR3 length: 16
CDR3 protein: CATGPGDRVGNQPQHF

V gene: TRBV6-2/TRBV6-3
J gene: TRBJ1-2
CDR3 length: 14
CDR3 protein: CASSWDRLPYGYTF

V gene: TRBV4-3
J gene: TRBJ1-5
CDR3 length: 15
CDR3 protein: CASSQDFDNFQPQHF

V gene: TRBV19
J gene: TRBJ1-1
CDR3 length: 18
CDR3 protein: CASSRTGTPIPGNTEAFF

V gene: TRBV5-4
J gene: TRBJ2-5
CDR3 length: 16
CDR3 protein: CASSRGGLGHQETQYF

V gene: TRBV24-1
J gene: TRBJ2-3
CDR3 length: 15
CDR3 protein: CATSVSGGPRDTQYF

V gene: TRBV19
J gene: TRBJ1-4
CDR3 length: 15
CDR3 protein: CASSRTGFDNEKLFF

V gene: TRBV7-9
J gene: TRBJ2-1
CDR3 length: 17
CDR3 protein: CASSLTGARGANNEQFF

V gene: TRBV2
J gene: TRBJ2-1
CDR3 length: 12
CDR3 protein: CASRREGDEQFF

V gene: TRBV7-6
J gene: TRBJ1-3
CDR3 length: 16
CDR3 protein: CASSIGDRASGNTIYF

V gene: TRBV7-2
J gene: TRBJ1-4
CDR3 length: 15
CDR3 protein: CASSSEGLVREKLFF

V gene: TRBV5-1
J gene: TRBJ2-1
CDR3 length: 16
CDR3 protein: CASSYHSGSTYNEQFF

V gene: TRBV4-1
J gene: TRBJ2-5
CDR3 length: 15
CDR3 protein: CASSQGSQGAETQYF

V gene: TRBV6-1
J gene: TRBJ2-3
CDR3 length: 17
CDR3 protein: CASSAVVAGGPRDTQYF

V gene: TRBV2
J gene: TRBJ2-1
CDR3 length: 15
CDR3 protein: CASSGLAGDYNEQFF

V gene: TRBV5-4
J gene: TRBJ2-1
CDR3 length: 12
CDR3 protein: CASSLNRNEQFF

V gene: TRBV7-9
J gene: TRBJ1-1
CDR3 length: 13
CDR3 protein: CASSSGLNTEAFF

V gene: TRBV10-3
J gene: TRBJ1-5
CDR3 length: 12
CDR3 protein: CAISNQNQPQHF